A selection of T cell receptor beta chains follows, all from one sample in a study of blood T cell repertoires in COVID-19. Produced via immunoSEQ multiplex PCR; TCRdb's table is partial and in-frame only. The data contain around 180,000 clones, under 90% of them singletons. Sequencing was performed on peripheral blood. These receptors originate from a woman of 80 years or more with active or convalescent COVID-19. The CDR3 runs from the conserved cysteine through the conserved F or W. The order of the fields is J gene, D gene, V gene, clone size, CDR3 protein, CDR3 DNA. The D gene is left open where the match is weak. Clone size appears in some rows only: once, few, many, or a class for an expanded clone.

TRBJ1-1 | - | TRBV7-9 | - | CASSVSLNTEAFF | TGTGCCAGCAGCGTGAGTTTGAACACTGAAGCTTTCTTT
TRBJ1-1 | TRBD1 | TRBV3-1/TRBV3-2 | - | CASSPRTGHSNTEAFF | TGTGCCAGCAGCCCCCGGACAGGACATTCGAACACTGAAGCTTTCTTT
TRBJ2-3 | TRBD2 | TRBV7-3 | few | CASSPQIAGGTDTQYF | TGTGCCAGCAGCCCCCAGATCGCGGGGGGTACAGATACGCAGTATTTT
TRBJ2-1 | TRBD2 | TRBV6-5 | - | CATTGLAGGLEQFF | TGTGCCACAACGGGACTAGCGGGAGGACTTGAGCAGTTCTTC
TRBJ2-3 | TRBD1 | TRBV28 | - | CASSPPGQGIDTQYF | TGTGCCAGCAGTCCTCCGGGACAGGGAATAGATACGCAGTATTTT
TRBJ2-7 | TRBD1 | TRBV5-1 | - | CASSFSSGQGEQYF | TGCGCCAGCAGCTTCTCTAGCGGACAGGGGGAGCAGTACTTC
TRBJ1-4 | TRBD1 | TRBV7-2 | few | CASSLWRDRGSEKLFF | TGTGCCAGCAGCTTATGGCGGGACAGGGGGAGTGAAAAACTGTTTTTT
TRBJ1-1 | - | TRBV21-1 | - | CASNFRQARFTSEAFF | TGTGCCAGCAACTTCCGGCAGGCTCGGTTCACCTCTGAAGCTTTCTTT
TRBJ2-6 | - | TRBV28 | - | CASSFGGTGANVLTF | TGTGCCAGCAGTTTCGGGGGAACTGGGGCCAACGTCCTGACTTTC
TRBJ2-1 | TRBD2 | TRBV11-1 | - | CASSLGAGGDNEQFF | TGTGCCAGCAGCTTAGGAGCGGGAGGAGACAATGAGCAGTTCTTC
TRBJ2-5 | - | TRBV5-4 | - | CASSLGGTSKETQYF | TGTGCCAGCAGCTTGGGTGGGACTTCCAAAGAGACCCAGTACTTC
TRBJ2-1 | TRBD2 | TRBV11-2 | - | CASSLRLAGSNNEQFF | TGTGCCAGCAGCTTACGACTAGCGGGATCGAACAATGAGCAGTTCTTC
TRBJ2-7 | - | TRBV5-8 | - | CASSFRSLSYEQYF | TGTGCCAGCAGCTTCAGGTCCCTCTCCTACGAGCAGTACTTC